This TCR beta chain stems from a study of human T cells and chemical hapten exposure. Across the whole study: A 2 cm by 2 cm inner upper arm patch received 2% DPC for sensitization. Regarding the study as a whole: TCRs exceeding a frequency of 1 in 1000 stayed unchanged under DPC sensitization. Expanded TCR sets contained significantly more large CDR3 similarity clusters than controls.

Regarding time point: pre-sensitization, week 0. As to treatment: therapeutic diphenylcyclopropenone sensitization with weekly scalp DPC. With 6 bases removed from V and 2 bases from J, the gap between germline ends came to 12 bases. The CDR3 runs to 14 residues. This clonotype was seen repeatedly, ten times or more. As yet, its antigen is unknown. Unique molecular identifiers were attached to individual cDNA molecules during library preparation. One entry per CDR3 protein results from TCRdb running MiXCR on the RACE reads. This table has about 68,000 distinct CDR3 sequences, around 9.9% appearing once.

This chain connects TRBV12-3 or TRBV12-4 to TRBJ2-3, with D unclear. The sample was whole blood, taken in connection with sensitization to the hapten diphenylcyclopropenone (DPC). The source is a woman aged 45-65 years with alopecia areata. Some clones in this sample may be carry-over from other donors' samples. CDR3 coding DNA: TGTGCCAGCAGAGACGACCGGGTCACAGATACGCAGTATTTT. Translating it yields CASRDDRVTDTQYF.